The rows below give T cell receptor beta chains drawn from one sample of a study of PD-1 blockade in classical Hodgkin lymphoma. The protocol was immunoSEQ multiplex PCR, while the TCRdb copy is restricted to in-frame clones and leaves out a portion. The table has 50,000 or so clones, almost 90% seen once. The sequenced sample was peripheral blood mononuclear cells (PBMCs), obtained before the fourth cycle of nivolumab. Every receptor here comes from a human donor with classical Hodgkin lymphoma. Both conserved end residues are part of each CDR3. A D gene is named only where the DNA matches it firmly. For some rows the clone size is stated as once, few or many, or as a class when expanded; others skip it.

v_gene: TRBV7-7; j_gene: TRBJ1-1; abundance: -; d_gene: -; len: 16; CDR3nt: TGTGCTAGCGTGAATAATGGTTGGGATCGTCCCACTGAAGCTTTCTTT; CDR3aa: CASVNNGWDRPTEAFF
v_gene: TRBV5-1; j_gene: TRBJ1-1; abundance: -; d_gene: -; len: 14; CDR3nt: TGCGCCAGCAGCTTGGCGTGGGAGGACACTGAAGCTTTCTTT; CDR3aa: CASSLAWEDTEAFF
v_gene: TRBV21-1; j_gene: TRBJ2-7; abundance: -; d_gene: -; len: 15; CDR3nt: TGTGCCAGCAGCTACCGGGACAGGGGATTGTACGAGCAGTACTTC; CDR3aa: CASSYRDRGLYEQYF
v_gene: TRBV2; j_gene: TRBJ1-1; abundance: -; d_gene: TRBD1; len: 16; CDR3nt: TGTGCCAGCACCCCGACCCGACAGGGTTTGTACACTGAAGCTTTCTTT; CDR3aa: CASTPTRQGLYTEAFF
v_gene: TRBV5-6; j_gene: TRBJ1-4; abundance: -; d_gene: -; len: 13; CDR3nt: TGTGCCAGCAGCTTTTGGCAAGGGGAAAAACTGTTTTTT; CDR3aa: CASSFWQGEKLFF
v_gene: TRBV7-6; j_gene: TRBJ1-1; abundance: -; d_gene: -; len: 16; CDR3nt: TGTGCCAGCAGCCCCCGATCCGCGGGGTCGGGCACTGAAGCTTTCTTT; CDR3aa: CASSPRSAGSGTEAFF
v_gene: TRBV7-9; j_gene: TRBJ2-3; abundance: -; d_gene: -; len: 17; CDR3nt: TGTGCCAGCAGCTTAGCCACCGTAGCGGCGGCGGTAGATACGCAGTATTTT; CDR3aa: CASSLATVAAAVDTQYF
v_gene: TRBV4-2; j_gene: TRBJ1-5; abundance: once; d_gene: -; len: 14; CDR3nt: TGTGCCAGCAGCGGGACCACCATCAATCAGCCCCAGCATTTT; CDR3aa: CASSGTTINQPQHF
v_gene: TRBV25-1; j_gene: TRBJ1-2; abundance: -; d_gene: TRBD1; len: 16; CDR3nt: TGTGCCAGCAGTGAGGGGACAGGTCTTTCCCTCTATGGCTACACCTTC; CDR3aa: CASSEGTGLSLYGYTF
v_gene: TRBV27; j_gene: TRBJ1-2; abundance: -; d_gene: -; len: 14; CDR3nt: TGTGCCAGCAGTTTAACCCCCTGGCACTATGGCTACACCTTC; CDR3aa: CASSLTPWHYGYTF